This TCR beta chain comes out of a study of blood T cell repertoires in COVID-19. The CDR3 covers 14 residues. V gave up 4 bases and J gave up 0 bases, with 6 bases separating them. Per the germline V gene, CDR1 is MRHNA and CDR2 is SNTAGT. Only in-frame clones appear in the TCRdb table, and some are missing; sequencing was by immunoSEQ multiplex PCR. The sample contains 86,000 or so clones, about nine tenths of which appear only once. Material: peripheral blood. The clonotype was recovered from a man in his forties or fifties with active or convalescent COVID-19. The chain recombines TRBV6-4 with TRBJ2-2; D unclear. The CDR3 nucleotides read TGTGCCAGCAGTGGTTCAGCGAACACCGGGGAGCTGTTTTTT. Translation gives CASSGSANTGELFF.